Following are 9 T cell receptor beta chains from one sample sequenced in a study of T cell repertoires in cytomegalovirus infection. No antigen has been identified for these receptors. TCRdb redid the calling of the reads with MiXCR, one entry per CDR3 protein. Of a few hundred thousand distinct CDR3 sequences listed, roughly 42% were seen once; the top ten hold roughly 50%. The specimen was cultured PBMCs, collected from culture after CMV antigen stimulation. The receptors stem from a human donor in good health (CMV status not recorded). Some clones in this sample may be carry-over from other donors' samples.

This clonotype came up a few times. This chain joins TRBV7-6 and TRBJ2-1; D gene uncertain. Deletions cut 5 bases from V and 10 bases from J, with 15 bases between. Germline V gene lookup returns CDR1 SGHVS and CDR2 FNYEAQ. There are 13 residues in the CDR3. This CDR3 reads CASSQARQTEQFF. CDR3 in DNA: TGTGCCAGCAGCCAGGCCCGGCAGACCGAGCAGTTCTTC. The full variable domain, rest sourced from reference TRBV7-6 and TRBJ2-1, is GAGVSQSPRYKVTKRGQDVALRCDPISGHVSLYWYRQALGQGPEFLTYFNYEAQQDKSGLPNDRFSAERPEGSISTLTIQRTEQRDSAMYRCASSQARQTEQFFGPGTRLTVL.

This clonotype occurred a few times. The V call is TRBV3-1, the J call TRBJ2-3; 7 bases fit TRBD1. V trimming: 1 base; J trimming: 6 bases; junction bases outside the gene matches: 13. The germline CDR1 and CDR2 sequences are LGHDT and YNNKEL (reference sequence). The CDR3 covers 17 residues. CDR3 loop: CASSQGTGLYSEDTQYF. CDR3 nucleotide sequence: TGTGCCAGCAGCCAAGGGACAGGATTATACTCGGAGGATACGCAGTATTTT.

This sequence joins TRBV6-1 and TRBJ1-5; TRBD1 might be the D (6 bases). The CDR3 has 14 residues. Germline V gene sequence: CDR1 MNHNS, CDR2 SASEGT. V was shortened by 5 bases and J by 6 bases, with 14 bases between the two germline ends. The CDR3 nucleotides are TGTGCCAGCAGTACCCCAGGGGTCGGTCAGCCCCAGCATTTT. Its translation is CASSTPGVGQPQHF.

The chain employs TRBV20-1 and TRBJ2-7; no reliable D call. V was clipped by 3 bases and J by 3 bases, with 9 bases between them. CDR3 size: 12 residues. Germline V lookup: CDR1 DFQATT, CDR2 SNEGSKA (reference sequence). DNA for the CDR3: TGCAGTGCTAGCGTACAGAACTACGAGCAGTACTTC. Amino acid sequence: CSASVQNYEQYF.

This rearrangement joins TRBV19 to TRBJ2-3; 8 nucleotides agree with TRBD2. The junction had 6 bases not matched to a gene; V was cut back by 3 bases and J by 4 bases. The CDR3 extends over 15 amino acids. Germline V CDR1 and CDR2: LNHDA, SQIVND (reference sequence). CDR3 residues: CASSITGLEADTQYF. For the CDR3, the DNA is TGTGCCAGTAGTATTACGGGACTAGAGGCAGATACGCAGTATTTT.

The chain links TRBV4-1 to TRBJ1-1, with no clear D. Per germline, CDR1 MGHRA and CDR2 YSYEKL. The V and J ends lost 3 bases and 0 bases respectively, with 14 bases between them. The CDR3 is 16 residues long. The CDR3 bases are TGCGCCAGCAGCCAGTCCTCCCAACTAATGAACACTGAAGCTTTCTTT. It encodes CASSQSSQLMNTEAFF.

Only a few counts were recorded for this clonotype. The rearrangement joins TRBV7-2 to TRBJ2-5; D perhaps matches TRBD2 (5 bases). The CDR3 spans 13 residues. From germline, CDR1 is SGHTA and CDR2 FQGNSA. V was pared by 5 bases and J by 2 bases, with 9 bases between. The CDR3 here is CASSARGQETQYF. The CDR3 region has the DNA TGTGCCAGCAGCGCCCGGGGACAAGAGACCCAGTACTTC.

There are a few counts of this clonotype. V gene TRBV6-8 combines with J gene TRBJ1-1, with a weak D call TRBD1 (5 bases). The CDR3 has 13 residues. Looked up from germline, CDR1 is MNHGY and CDR2 is SAAAGT. V shed 10 bases and J shed 7 bases, with 19 bases lying between them. The CDR3 nucleotides read TGTGCCACCCGGGCGGGGGTCAGCCTTGAAGCTTTCTTT. It encodes CATRAGVSLEAFF.

V and J are TRBV7-9 and TRBJ2-3; no reliable D call. In germline, CDR1 is SEHNR, CDR2 FQNEAQ (reference sequence). Between the trimmed V and J ends, which lost 3 bases and 3 bases, there was a span of 16 bases. The CDR3 has 16 amino acids. CDR3: CASSFLRRAATDTQYF. The CDR3 nucleotides are TGTGCCAGCAGCTTTCTGAGGAGAGCCGCAACAGATACGCAGTATTTT.